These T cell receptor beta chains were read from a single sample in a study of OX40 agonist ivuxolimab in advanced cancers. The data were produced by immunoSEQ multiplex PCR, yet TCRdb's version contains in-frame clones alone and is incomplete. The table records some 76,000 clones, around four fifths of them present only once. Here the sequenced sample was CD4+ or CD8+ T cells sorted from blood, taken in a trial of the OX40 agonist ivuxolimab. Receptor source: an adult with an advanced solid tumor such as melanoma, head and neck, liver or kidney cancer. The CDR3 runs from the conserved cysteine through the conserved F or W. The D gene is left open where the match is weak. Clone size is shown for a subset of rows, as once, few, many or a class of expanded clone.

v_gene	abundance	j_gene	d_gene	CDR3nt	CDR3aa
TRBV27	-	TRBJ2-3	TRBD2	TGTGCCAGCAGTCCCCGACTAGCGGTAGACACAGATACGCAGTATTTT	CASSPRLAVDTDTQYF
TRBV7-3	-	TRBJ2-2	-	TGTGCCAGCAGCCTCGTGATGGACACCGGGGAGCTGTTTTTT	CASSLVMDTGELFF
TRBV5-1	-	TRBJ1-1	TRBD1	TGCACCAGCAGCTTCTTAGGGACAGGGGTAACTGAAGCTTTCTTT	CTSSFLGTGVTEAFF
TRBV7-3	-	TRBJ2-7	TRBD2	TGTGCCAGCAGCTGGGTTAATAGCGGGAAGCTGGGAGAGCAGTACTTC	CASSWVNSGKLGEQYF
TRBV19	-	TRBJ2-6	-	TGTGCCAGTAGCACCAGGGGTCGGGGATTTAGCTCTGGGGCCAACGTCCTGACTTTC	CASSTRGRGFSSGANVLTF
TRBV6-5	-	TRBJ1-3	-	TGTGCCAGCCTATCCCTTGGGGGAAACACCATATATTTT	CASLSLGGNTIYF
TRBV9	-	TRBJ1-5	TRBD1	TGTGCCAGCAGCGTACAGGGGACAGCAAATCAGCCCCAGCATTTT	CASSVQGTANQPQHF
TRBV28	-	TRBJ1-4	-	TGTGCCAGCAGTTACGACGATCTGCATGAAAAACTGTTTTTT	CASSYDDLHEKLFF
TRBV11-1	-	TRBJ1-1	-	TGTGCCAGCAGCTTAGCGCATAGGGGAACTGAAGCTTTCTTT	CASSLAHRGTEAFF
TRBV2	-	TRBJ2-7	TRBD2	TGTGCCAGCAGTGAATCCAGCGGGAGATACGAGCAGTACTTC	CASSESSGRYEQYF
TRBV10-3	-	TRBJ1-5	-	TGTGCCATCATGCGGGGGCCGAGTCAGCCCCAGCATTTT	CAIMRGPSQPQHF
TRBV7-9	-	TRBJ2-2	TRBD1	TGTGCCAGCAGACCTGGACAGGGCTTCACCGGGGAGCTGTTTTTT	CASRPGQGFTGELFF
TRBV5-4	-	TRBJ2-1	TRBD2	TGTGCCAGCAGCACTGGACTAGCCTCAGGGCAGTTCTTC	CASSTGLASGQFF
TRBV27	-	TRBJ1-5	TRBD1	TGTGCCAGCAGGCACGGGACAGGGGTTAGCAATCAGCCCCAGCATTTT	CASRHGTGVSNQPQHF
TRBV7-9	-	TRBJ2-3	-	TGTGCCAGCAGCCCAGTAGGGGTATATACGCAGTATTTT	CASSPVGVYTQYF
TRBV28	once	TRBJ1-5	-	TGTGCCAGCAGAATTACAGCGGGCAATCAGCCCCAGCATTTT	CASRITAGNQPQHF
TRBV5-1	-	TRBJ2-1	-	TGCGCCAGCAGCTCGGACCCCCGGACAGCCGGTAATGAGCAGTTCTTC	CASSSDPRTAGNEQFF
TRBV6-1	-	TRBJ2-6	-	TGTGCCAGCAGTGCGTCTTCTGGGGCCAACGTCCTGACTTTC	CASSASSGANVLTF
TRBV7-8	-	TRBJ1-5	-	TGTGCCAGCAGCCTAGGGACCCCCCTCAATCAGCCCCAGCATTTT	CASSLGTPLNQPQHF
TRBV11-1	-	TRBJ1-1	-	TGTGCCAGCAGCCCTAAAAGGGGCGACTGGAACACTGAAGCTTTCTTT	CASSPKRGDWNTEAFF
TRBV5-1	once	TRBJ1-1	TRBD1	TGCGCCAGCAGCTTGTCAGGGGGAGGGTTCACTGAAGCTTTCTTT	CASSLSGGGFTEAFF
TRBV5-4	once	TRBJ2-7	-	TGTGCCAGCAGCTTAGTAGGAGCGGGCCTATCCTACGAGCAGTACTTC	CASSLVGAGLSYEQYF